This T cell receptor beta chain is drawn from a study of cytomegalovirus exposure and HLA in healthy donors. About this clone itself: Its antigen remains unidentified.

With 60 Vbeta and 13 Jbeta primers, the PCR was carried out. TCRdb's copy holds only in-frame clones and misses some; the assay was immunoSEQ multiplex PCR. The data contain around 160,000 clones, about 70% of them seen just once; the ten biggest clones take up around 4.5%. Germline CDR1 KGHSH, CDR2 LQKENI. V was trimmed by 0 bases and J by 3 bases, leaving 12 bases between them. The CDR3 spans 15 residues. Study-level results: A later analysis reportedly identified an Asian-associated ancestry cluster as carrying fewer N-insertions than the 666-donor mean.

The chain combines TRBV18 with TRBJ2-7, with a weak D call TRBD2 (6 bases). Sequenced material: PBMCs. This sequence originates from a woman between 18 and 30 years old in good health and CMV-seropositive. The CDR3 DNA follows: TGTGCCAGCTCACCACCGGGACTTTCGTACTACGAGCAGTACTTC. This translates into CASSPPGLSYYEQYF.